One sample yielded the 4 T cell receptor beta chains listed below, sequenced in a study of identical twins (dated by TCRdb to about 2016). The method was 5' RACE. For sequencing, an Illumina HiSeq 2000 was employed. TCRdb handled the public reads itself, with Q25 trimming in fastp and clone calling in MiXCR, and kept productive beta chains. Merged by CDR3 protein, the rows form single entries marked with the most common genes and DNA. This sample is represented by 450,000 or so distinct CDR3 sequences; 20% to 25% of them were singletons. Around 3% of the sample belongs to the ten largest clones. The same data also went into a second study, on T cells expressing NK-cell markers.

Sequencing was done on a sample of CD4+ T cells sorted from blood. These receptors originate from a woman aged 18-30 years in good health.

The rearrangement links TRBV7-2 to TRBJ2-3; no definite D call. V dropped 1 base and J dropped 4 bases, with 15 bases sitting between them. This CDR3 is built from 16 residues. The germline gives CDR1 SGHTA, CDR2 FQGNSA. The CDR3 sequence is CASSLGGTTPADTQYF. The CDR3 region has the DNA TGTGCCAGCAGCTTAGGTGGTACCACCCCGGCAGATACGCAGTATTTT.

This CDR3 is CASTAEWMAEAFF. Written as DNA, the CDR3 is TGTGCCAGCACAGCTGAATGGATGGCTGAAGCTTTCTTT. The chain has TRBV19 and TRBJ1-1, with D unclear. The V end was cut by 9 bases, the J end by 6 bases, with 17 bases between. This CDR3 has 13 residues. In germline, CDR1 is LNHDA, CDR2 SQIVND (reference sequence).

This clonotype was recorded a few times. This chain joins TRBV4-1 and TRBJ2-7, with D hard to call. Trimming left V 1 base short and J 2 bases short, with 12 bases between. Germline values: CDR1 MGHRA, CDR2 YSYEKL. The CDR3 sequence is 15 residues long. Here the CDR3 DNA reads TGCGCCAGCAGCCAAGGATTGGGGTCTACCTACGAGCAGTACTTC. This sequence encodes CASSQGLGSTYEQYF.

The chain has TRBV20-1 and TRBJ1-5; D not resolved. Germline CDR1 is DFQATT and CDR2 is SNEGSKA (reference sequence). CDR3 size: 14 residues. V lost 2 bases to trimming and J lost 1 base, with 9 bases between them. CDR3 sequence: CSARPSWSNQPQHF. In nucleotides, the CDR3 is TGCAGTGCTAGACCCTCGTGGAGCAATCAGCCCCAGCATTTT.